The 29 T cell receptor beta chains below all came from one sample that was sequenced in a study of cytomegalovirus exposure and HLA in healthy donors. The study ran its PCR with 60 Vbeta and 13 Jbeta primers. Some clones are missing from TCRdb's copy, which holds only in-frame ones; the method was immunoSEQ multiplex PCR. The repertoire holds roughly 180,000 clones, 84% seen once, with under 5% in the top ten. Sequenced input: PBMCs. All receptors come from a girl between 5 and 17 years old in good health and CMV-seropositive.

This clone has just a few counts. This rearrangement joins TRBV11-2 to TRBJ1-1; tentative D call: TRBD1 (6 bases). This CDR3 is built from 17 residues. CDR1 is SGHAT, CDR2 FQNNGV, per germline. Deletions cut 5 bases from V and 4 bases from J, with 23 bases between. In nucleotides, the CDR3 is TGTGCCAGCAGCGCCCAATCGGATCAGGGGCCGATCACTGAAGCTTTCTTT. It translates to CASSAQSDQGPITEAFF.

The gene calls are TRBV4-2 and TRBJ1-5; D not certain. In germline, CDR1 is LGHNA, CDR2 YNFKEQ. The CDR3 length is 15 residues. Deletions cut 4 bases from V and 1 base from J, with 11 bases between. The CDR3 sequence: CASSPGLSSNQPQHF. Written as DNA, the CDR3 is TGTGCCAGCAGCCCGGGTTTGTCGAGCAATCAGCCCCAGCATTTT.

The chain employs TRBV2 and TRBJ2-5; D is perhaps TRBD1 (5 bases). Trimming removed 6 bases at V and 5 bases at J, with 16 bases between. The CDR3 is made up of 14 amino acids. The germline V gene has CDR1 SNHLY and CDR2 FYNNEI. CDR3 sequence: CASRESWGTETQYF. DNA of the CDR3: TGTGCCAGCAGGGAAAGTTGGGGCACGGAGACCCAGTACTTC.

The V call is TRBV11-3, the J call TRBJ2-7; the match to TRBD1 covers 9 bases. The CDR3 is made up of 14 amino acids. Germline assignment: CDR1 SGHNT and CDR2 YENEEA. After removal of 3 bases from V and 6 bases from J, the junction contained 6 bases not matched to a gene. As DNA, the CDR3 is TGTGCCAGCAGCTTTAACAGGGGGCGGGGCGAGCAGTACTTC. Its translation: CASSFNRGRGEQYF. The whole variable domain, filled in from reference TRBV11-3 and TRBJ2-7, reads EAGVVQSPRYKIIEKKQPVAFWCNPISGHNTLYWYLQNLGQGPELLIRYENEEAVDDSQLPKDRFSAERLKGVDSTLKIQPAELGDSAVYLCASSFNRGRGEQYFGPGTRLTVT.

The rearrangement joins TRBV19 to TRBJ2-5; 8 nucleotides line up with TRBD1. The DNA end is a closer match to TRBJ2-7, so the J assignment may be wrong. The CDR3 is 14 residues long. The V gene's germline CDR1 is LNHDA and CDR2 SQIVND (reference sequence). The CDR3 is CASSTRTGIYEQYF. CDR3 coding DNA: TGTGCCAGTAGTACCCGGACAGGGATCTACGAGCAGTACTTC.

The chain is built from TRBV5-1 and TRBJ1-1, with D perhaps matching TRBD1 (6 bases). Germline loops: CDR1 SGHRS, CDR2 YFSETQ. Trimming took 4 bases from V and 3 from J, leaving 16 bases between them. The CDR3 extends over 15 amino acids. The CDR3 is CASSLLRGEDTEAFF. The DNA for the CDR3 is TGCGCCAGCAGCCTTCTCAGGGGAGAGGACACTGAAGCTTTCTTT.

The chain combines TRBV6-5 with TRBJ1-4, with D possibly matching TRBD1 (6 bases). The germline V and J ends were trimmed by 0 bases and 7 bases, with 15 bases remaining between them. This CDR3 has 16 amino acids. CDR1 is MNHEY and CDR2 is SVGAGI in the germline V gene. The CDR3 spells CASSYSPGGLGEKLFF. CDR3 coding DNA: TGTGCCAGCAGTTACTCCCCGGGGGGGCTAGGTGAAAAACTGTTTTTT.

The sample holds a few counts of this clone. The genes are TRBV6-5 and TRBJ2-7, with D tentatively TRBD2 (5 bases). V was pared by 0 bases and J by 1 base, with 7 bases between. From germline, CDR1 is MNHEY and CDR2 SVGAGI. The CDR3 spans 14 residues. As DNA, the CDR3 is TGTGCCAGCAGTTACTCACGGGATTCCTACGAGCAGTACTTC. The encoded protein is CASSYSRDSYEQYF.

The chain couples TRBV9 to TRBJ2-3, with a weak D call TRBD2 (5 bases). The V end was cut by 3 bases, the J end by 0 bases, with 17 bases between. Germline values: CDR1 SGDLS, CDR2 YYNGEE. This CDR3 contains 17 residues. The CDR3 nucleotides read TGTGCCAGCAGCGCCATCGAAGGGTGGACTAGCACAGATACGCAGTATTTT. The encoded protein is CASSAIEGWTSTDTQYF.

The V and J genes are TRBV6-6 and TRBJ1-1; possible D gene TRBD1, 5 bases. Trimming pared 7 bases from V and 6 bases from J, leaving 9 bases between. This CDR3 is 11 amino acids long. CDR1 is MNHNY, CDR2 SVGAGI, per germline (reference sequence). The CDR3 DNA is TGTGCCAGCAATAGGGGCGCTGAAGCTTTCTTT. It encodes CASNRGAEAFF.

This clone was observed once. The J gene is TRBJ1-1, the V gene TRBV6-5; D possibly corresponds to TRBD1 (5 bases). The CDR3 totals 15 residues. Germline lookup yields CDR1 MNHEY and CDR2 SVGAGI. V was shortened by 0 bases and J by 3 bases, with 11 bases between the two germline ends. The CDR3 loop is CASSYSGSGYTEAFF. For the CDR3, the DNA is TGTGCCAGCAGTTACTCGGGGTCAGGGTACACTGAAGCTTTCTTT.

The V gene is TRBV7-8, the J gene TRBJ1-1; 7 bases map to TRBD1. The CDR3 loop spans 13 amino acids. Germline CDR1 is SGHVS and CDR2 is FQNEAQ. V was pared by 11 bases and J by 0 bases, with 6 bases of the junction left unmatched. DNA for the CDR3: TGTGCCGCCCGGGACAGCCTGAACACTGAAGCTTTCTTT. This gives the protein CAARDSLNTEAFF.

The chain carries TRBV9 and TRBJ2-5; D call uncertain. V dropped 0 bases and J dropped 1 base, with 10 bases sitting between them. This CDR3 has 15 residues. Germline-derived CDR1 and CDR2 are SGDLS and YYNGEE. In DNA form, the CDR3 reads TGTGCCAGCAGCGTAGCTACAGCTATCCAAGAGACCCAGTACTTC. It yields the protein CASSVATAIQETQYF.

The CDR3 loop reads CASSLGGQPQHF. The DNA of the CDR3 is TGTGCCAGTAGTTTGGGAGGACAGCCCCAGCATTTT. The chain combines TRBV19 with TRBJ1-5; D is unresolved. V lost 5 bases and J 7 bases, leaving 9 bases between the germline ends. Germline CDR1 reads LNHDA; CDR2 reads SQIVND (reference sequence). The CDR3 is 12 residues long.

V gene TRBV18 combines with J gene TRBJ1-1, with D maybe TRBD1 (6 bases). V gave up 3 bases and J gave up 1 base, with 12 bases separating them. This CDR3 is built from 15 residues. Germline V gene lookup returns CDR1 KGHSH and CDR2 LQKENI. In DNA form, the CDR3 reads TGTGCCAGCTCACCCCTGGTAGGGGGGAACACTGAAGCTTTCTTT. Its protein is CASSPLVGGNTEAFF.

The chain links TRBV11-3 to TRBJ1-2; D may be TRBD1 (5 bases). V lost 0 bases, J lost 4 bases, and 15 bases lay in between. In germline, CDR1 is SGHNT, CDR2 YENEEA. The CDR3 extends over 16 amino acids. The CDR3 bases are TGTGCCAGCAGCTTAGACTCCCCGCGACAGATCTATGGCTACACCTTC. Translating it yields CASSLDSPRQIYGYTF.

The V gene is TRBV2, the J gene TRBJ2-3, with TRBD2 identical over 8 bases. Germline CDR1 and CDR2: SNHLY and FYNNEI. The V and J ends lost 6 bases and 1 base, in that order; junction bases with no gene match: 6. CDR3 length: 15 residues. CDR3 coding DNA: TGTGCCAGCAGGTGGAGTAGCGGGGGCACAGATACGCAGTATTTT. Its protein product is CASRWSSGGTDTQYF.

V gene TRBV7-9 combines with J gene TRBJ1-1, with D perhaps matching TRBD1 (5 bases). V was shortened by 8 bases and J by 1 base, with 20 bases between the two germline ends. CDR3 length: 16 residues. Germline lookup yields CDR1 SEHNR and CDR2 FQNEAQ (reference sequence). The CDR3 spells CASGPPWEGSNTEAFF. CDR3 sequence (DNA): TGTGCCAGCGGCCCCCCTTGGGAGGGGTCGAACACTGAAGCTTTCTTT.

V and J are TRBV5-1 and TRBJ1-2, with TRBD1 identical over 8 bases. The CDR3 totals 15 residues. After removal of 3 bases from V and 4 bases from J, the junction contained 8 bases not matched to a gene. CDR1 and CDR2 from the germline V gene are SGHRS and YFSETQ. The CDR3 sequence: CASSYGTGASYGYTF. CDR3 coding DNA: TGCGCCAGCAGCTACGGGACAGGCGCCTCCTATGGCTACACCTTC. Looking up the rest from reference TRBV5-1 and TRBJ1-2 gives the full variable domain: KAGVTQTPRYLIKTRGQQVTLSCSPISGHRSVSWYQQTPGQGLQFLFEYFSETQRNKGNFPGRFSGRQFSNSRSEMNVSTLELGDSALYLCASSYGTGASYGYTFGSGTRLTVV.

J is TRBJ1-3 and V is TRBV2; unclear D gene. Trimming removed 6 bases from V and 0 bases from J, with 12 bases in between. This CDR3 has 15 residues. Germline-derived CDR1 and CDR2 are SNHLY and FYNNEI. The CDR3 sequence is CASRDRRDSGNTIYF. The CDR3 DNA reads TGTGCCAGCAGGGACCGACGGGACTCTGGAAACACCATATATTTT.

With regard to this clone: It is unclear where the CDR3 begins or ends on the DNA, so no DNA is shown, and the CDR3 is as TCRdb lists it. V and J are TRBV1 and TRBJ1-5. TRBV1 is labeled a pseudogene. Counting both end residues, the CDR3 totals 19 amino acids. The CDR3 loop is CTSSQDREGFGWGNQPQHF.

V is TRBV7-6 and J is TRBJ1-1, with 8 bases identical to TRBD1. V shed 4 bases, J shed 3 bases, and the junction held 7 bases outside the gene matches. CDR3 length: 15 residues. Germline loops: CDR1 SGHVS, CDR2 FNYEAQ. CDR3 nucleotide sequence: TGTGCCAGCAGCTCCTCGGACAGGGAGGACACTGAAGCTTTCTTT. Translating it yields CASSSSDREDTEAFF.

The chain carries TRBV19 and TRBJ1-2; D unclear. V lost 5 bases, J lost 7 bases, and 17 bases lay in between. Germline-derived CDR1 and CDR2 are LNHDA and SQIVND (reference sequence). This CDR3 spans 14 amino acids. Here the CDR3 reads CASSVPINRSGYTF. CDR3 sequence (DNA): TGTGCCAGTAGTGTGCCTATAAACCGCTCTGGCTACACCTTC.

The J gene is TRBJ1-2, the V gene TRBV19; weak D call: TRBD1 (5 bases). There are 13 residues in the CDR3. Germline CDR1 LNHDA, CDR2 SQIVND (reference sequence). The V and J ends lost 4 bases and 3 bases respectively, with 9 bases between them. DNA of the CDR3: TGTGCCAGTAGTAGCAGGGAATACTATGGCTACACCTTC. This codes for CASSSREYYGYTF.

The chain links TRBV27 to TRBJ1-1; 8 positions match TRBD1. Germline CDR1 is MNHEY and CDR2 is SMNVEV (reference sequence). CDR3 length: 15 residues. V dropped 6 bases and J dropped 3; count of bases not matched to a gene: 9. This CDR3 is CASRVQGAAHTEAFF. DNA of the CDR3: TGTGCCAGCAGAGTTCAGGGGGCGGCTCACACTGAAGCTTTCTTT.

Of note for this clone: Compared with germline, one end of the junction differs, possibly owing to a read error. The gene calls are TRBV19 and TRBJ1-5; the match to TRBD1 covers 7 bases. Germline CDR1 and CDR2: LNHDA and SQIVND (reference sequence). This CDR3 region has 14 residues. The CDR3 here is CASSQQGSVQPRHF. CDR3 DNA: TGTGCCAGTAGTCAACAGGGGTCGGTTCAGCCCCGGCATTTT.

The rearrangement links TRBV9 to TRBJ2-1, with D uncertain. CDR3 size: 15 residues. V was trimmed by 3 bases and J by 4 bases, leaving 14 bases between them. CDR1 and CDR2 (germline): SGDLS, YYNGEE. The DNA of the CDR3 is TGTGCCAGCAGCGCCCCAGAACCGTTGTACAATGAGCAGTTCTTC. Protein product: CASSAPEPLYNEQFF.

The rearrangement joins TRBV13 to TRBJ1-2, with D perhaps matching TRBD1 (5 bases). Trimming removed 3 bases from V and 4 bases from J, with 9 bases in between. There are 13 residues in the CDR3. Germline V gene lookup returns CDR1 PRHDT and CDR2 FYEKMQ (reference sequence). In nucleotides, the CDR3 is TGTGCCAGCAGCTTCACAGGAAGCTATGGCTACACCTTC. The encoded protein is CASSFTGSYGYTF.

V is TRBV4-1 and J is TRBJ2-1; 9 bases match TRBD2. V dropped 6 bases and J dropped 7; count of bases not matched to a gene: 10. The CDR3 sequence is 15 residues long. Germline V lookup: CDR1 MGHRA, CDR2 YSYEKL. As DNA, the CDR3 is TGCGCCAGCAGATCGGTAGCGGGGGTTTTTAATGAGCAGTTCTTC. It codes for CASRSVAGVFNEQFF.